A single sample is the source of the 22 T cell receptor beta chains below, sequenced in a study of early T cells in non-severe SARS-CoV-2 infection. TCRdb independently ran MiXCR on the 5' RACE reads; one entry per CDR3 protein. The data hold 70,000 or so distinct CDR3 sequences, with roughly a tenth observed a single time. The starting material was whole blood, obtained at baseline. These receptors all come from an adult who was a healthcare worker with PCR-confirmed SARS-CoV-2 infection or an uninfected control (not recorded which).

The table lists this clonotype with a few counts. This chain links TRBV7-2 with TRBJ2-3, with 8 positions matching TRBD2. The V segment lost 1 base and the J segment 0 bases; nucleotides outside the gene matches: 3. Germline V gene lookup returns CDR1 SGHTA and CDR2 FQGNSA. CDR3 length equals 16 residues. The CDR3 loop reads CASSLGLASSTDTQYF. DNA for the CDR3: TGTGCCAGCAGCTTAGGACTAGCGAGTAGCACAGATACGCAGTATTTT.

This clonotype was observed a handful of times. V usage is TRBV27 and J usage is TRBJ2-7, with 9 bases matching TRBD1. CDR3 size: 16 residues. With 4 bases clipped from V and 6 bases from J, the junction kept 13 bases outside the gene matches. CDR1 is MNHEY, CDR2 SMNVEV, per germline (reference sequence). The CDR3 DNA reads TGTGCCAGCAGTTACCGTCCGGGACAGGGAGGGGGCGAGCAGTACTTC. Its translation: CASSYRPGQGGGEQYF.

This clonotype has only a few counts. The chain links TRBV7-9 to TRBJ2-2; 7 positions match TRBD1. CDR1 and CDR2 from the germline V gene are SEHNR and FQNEAQ (reference sequence). V trimming: 7 bases; J trimming: 5 bases; junction bases outside the gene matches: 10. The CDR3 has 15 amino acids. The CDR3, as DNA: TGTGCCAGCACCGCCGACAGGGCGGGTACCGGGGAGCTGTTTTTT. This sequence encodes CASTADRAGTGELFF.

This clonotype occurred a few times. This chain joins TRBV12-3 or TRBV12-4 and TRBJ2-1, with D possibly called TRBD1 or TRBD2 (5 bases each). Trimming cost V 4 bases and J 7 bases, with 11 bases left between them. There are 13 residues in the CDR3. The CDR3 loop reads CASSSFGGNEQFF. The CDR3 nucleotides are TGTGCCAGCAGTTCCTTTGGGGGTAATGAGCAGTTCTTC.

This clonotype was counted between two and nine times. The chain employs TRBV10-3 and TRBJ2-7, with TRBD1 identical over 7 bases. From germline, CDR1 is ENHRY and CDR2 SYGVKD. The V and J ends lost 3 bases and 0 bases, in that order; junction bases with no gene match: 2. There are 14 residues in the CDR3. CDR3 sequence reads: CAISEQGTSYEQYF. Here the CDR3 DNA reads TGTGCCATCAGTGAACAGGGGACCTCCTACGAGCAGTACTTC.

The chain uses TRBV11-3 and TRBJ2-3; D remains ambiguous. Germline CDR1 reads SGHNT; CDR2 reads YENEEA. V lost 4 bases and J lost 7, with 12 bases in between. The CDR3 is made up of 13 amino acids. CDR3 loop: CASSSYERNTQYF. The CDR3 DNA reads TGTGCCAGCAGCTCCTACGAAAGGAATACGCAGTATTTT. Looking up the rest from reference TRBV11-3 and TRBJ2-3 gives the full variable domain: EAGVVQSPRYKIIEKKQPVAFWCNPISGHNTLYWYLQNLGQGPELLIRYENEEAVDDSQLPKDRFSAERLKGVDSTLKIQPAELGDSAVYLCASSSYERNTQYFGPGTRLTVL.

This clonotype has a count of ten or more. The chain combines TRBV7-8 with TRBJ2-3; TRBD1 might be the D (5 bases). Germline CDR1 reads SGHVS; CDR2 reads FQNEAQ. The CDR3 has 16 amino acids. Trimming took off 5 bases at V and 3 bases at J, with 18 bases between the two ends. CDR3 amino acids: CASSPFRWGVTDTQYF. As DNA, the CDR3 is TGTGCCAGCAGCCCCTTCCGCTGGGGCGTTACAGATACGCAGTATTTT.

This clonotype was detected a few times. CDR3 in amino acids: CASSSGPLPNTEAFF. Written as DNA, the CDR3 is TGCGCCAGCAGCTCCGGTCCTCTCCCGAACACTGAAGCTTTCTTT. V usage is TRBV5-1 and J usage is TRBJ1-1, with D hard to call. The length of the CDR3 is 15 residues. V shed 3 bases and J shed 1 base, with 13 bases lying between them. Germline V gene sequence: CDR1 SGHRS, CDR2 YFSETQ.

As to this clonotype: The conserved closing phenylalanine or tryptophan is absent in this CDR3, likely reflecting a read error. V usage is TRBV5-4 and J usage is TRBJ2-3; D remains ambiguous. The V gene's germline CDR1 is SGHNT and CDR2 YYREEE (reference sequence). This CDR3 region has 13 residues. In DNA form, the CDR3 reads TGTGTCAGCAGCTTTACGACCACAGATACGCAGTATTAT. Translated: CVSSFTTTDTQYY.

The genes are TRBV20-1 and TRBJ2-7; D perhaps matches TRBD2 (5 bases). Between the trimmed V and J ends, which lost 6 bases and 3 bases, there was a span of 18 bases. This CDR3 contains 14 residues. From germline, CDR1 is DFQATT and CDR2 SNEGSKA (reference sequence). Written as DNA, the CDR3 is TGCAGTGCAACCCGGGATGACTTGGGCTACGAGCAGTACTTC. Translated, it gives CSATRDDLGYEQYF.

This clonotype was recorded many times. In nucleotides, the CDR3 is TGTGCCAGCAGTCCCGACGGGGAGTTGGGCTACACCTTC. Protein product: CASSPDGELGYTF. The chain combines TRBV12-3 or TRBV12-4 with TRBJ1-2; D is ambiguous. Trimming left V 5 bases short and J 8 bases short, with 15 bases between. CDR3 length: 13 residues.

This clonotype was counted ten times or more. V gene TRBV20-1 combines with J gene TRBJ1-2; 7 nucleotides align to TRBD1. Per germline, CDR1 DFQATT and CDR2 SNEGSKA (reference sequence). The CDR3 loop spans 12 amino acids. The J segment lost 4 bases and the V segment lost 6 bases, leaving 5 bases of the junction unmatched. The CDR3 coding sequence is TGCAGTGCGATACAGGGGACCTATGGCTACACCTTC. Encoded protein: CSAIQGTYGYTF.

This clonotype occurred once. This sequence joins TRBV19 and TRBJ2-2; no reliable D call. Germline CDR1 reads LNHDA; CDR2 reads SQIVND (reference sequence). Trimming left V 4 bases short and J 3 bases short, with 9 bases between. This CDR3 is 14 amino acids long. The CDR3 protein is CASSTGRDTGELFF. CDR3 DNA sequence: TGTGCCAGTAGTACAGGTAGAGACACCGGGGAGCTGTTTTTT.

This clonotype occurred a few times. V is TRBV15 and J is TRBJ2-1; D remains unclear. The V gene lost 3 bases and the J gene lost 12 bases, with 9 bases spanning the gap. This CDR3 has 11 residues. The germline CDR1 and CDR2 sequences are LNHNV and YYDKDF (reference sequence). CDR3 loop: CATSRGVGQFF. The CDR3 DNA reads as TGTGCCACCAGCAGGGGTGTCGGGCAGTTCTTC.

This clonotype was observed at least ten times. The V and J genes are TRBV2 and TRBJ1-5; D unclear. The CDR3 contains 13 residues. Trimming shortened V by 4 bases and J by 9 bases, and 13 bases separated the two germline ends. Germline CDR1 and CDR2: SNHLY and FYNNEI. The CDR3 here is CASSADSRRPQHF. CDR3 sequence (DNA): TGTGCCAGCAGTGCGGACTCTAGACGGCCCCAGCATTTT.

There are a few counts of this clonotype. CDR3 coding DNA: TGCAGTGCTACGGGACAGGGAAACTATGGCTACACCTTC. This translates into CSATGQGNYGYTF. The chain couples TRBV20-1 to TRBJ1-2; TRBD1 agrees at 9 bases. Looked up from germline, CDR1 is DFQATT and CDR2 is SNEGSKA (reference sequence). The CDR3 consists of 13 residues. With 4 bases clipped from V and 2 bases from J, the junction kept 2 bases outside the gene matches.

This clonotype was detected many times. The chain carries TRBV29-1 and TRBJ2-7, with 8 bases that match TRBD2. Per germline, CDR1 SQVTM and CDR2 ANQGSEA. The CDR3 length is 12 residues. The V gene end was trimmed by 7 bases and the J gene end by 3 bases; junction bases not matched to a gene: 5. CDR3 in amino acids: CSGSGTSYEQYF. CDR3 DNA: TGCAGCGGATCCGGGACTAGCTACGAGCAGTACTTC.

This clonotype appeared many times. For the CDR3, the DNA is TGTGCCAGCAGCTCGACGGGGCTAACTAATGAAAAACTGTTTTTT. Its translation: CASSSTGLTNEKLFF. V and J are TRBV9 and TRBJ1-4; possibly TRBD1 for D (5 bases). The V end was cut by 4 bases, the J end by 1 base, with 11 bases between. This CDR3 region has 15 residues. CDR1 and CDR2 from the germline V gene are SGDLS and YYNGEE.

The sample holds a few counts of this clonotype. The rearrangement joins TRBV6-2 or TRBV6-3 to TRBJ2-3; perhaps TRBD1 as D (6 bases). The length of the CDR3 is 16 residues. V was trimmed by 4 bases and J by 6 bases, leaving 20 bases between them. Germline V gene lookup returns CDR1 MNHEY and CDR2 SVGEGT. CDR3 amino acids: CASSSLPRGHRDTQYF. The CDR3 DNA reads TGTGCCAGCAGTTCCTTACCCAGGGGCCATAGGGATACGCAGTATTTT.

This clonotype occurred many times. The rearrangement links TRBV12-3 or TRBV12-4 to TRBJ1-2; D uncertain. Trimming cost V 6 bases and J 6 bases, with 14 bases left between them. The length of the CDR3 is 13 residues. CDR3 sequence (DNA): TGTGCCAGCAGGCTCCCGGCGACGGATGGCTACACCTTC. It yields the protein CASRLPATDGYTF.

The chain employs TRBV5-1 and TRBJ1-2; D remains ambiguous. Trimming took 2 bases from V and 0 from J, leaving 8 bases between them. The germline V gene encodes CDR1 SGHRS and CDR2 YFSETQ. The CDR3 is 14 residues long. Here the CDR3 reads CASSFGGTNYGYTF. The CDR3 nucleotides read TGCGCCAGCAGCTTCGGCGGGACTAACTATGGCTACACCTTC.

The sample holds many counts of this clonotype. The chain joins TRBV20-1 to TRBJ1-3; TRBD1 is a possible D gene (5 bases). V lost 2 bases and J 1 base, leaving 15 bases between the germline ends. This CDR3 contains 16 residues. Per germline, CDR1 DFQATT and CDR2 SNEGSKA (reference sequence). The CDR3 DNA reads as TGCAGTGCTAGAAGCGGGGCTAACCCTTCTGGAAACACCATATATTTT. It encodes CSARSGANPSGNTIYF.